The clone carrying this T cell receptor beta chain occurred once. Its cognate antigen is unknown. J was trimmed by 4 bases and V by 6 bases; bases with no gene match: 19. The length of the CDR3 is 18 residues. The germline V gene encodes CDR1 KGHSH and CDR2 LQKENI. This sample was included in a study of cytomegalovirus exposure and HLA in healthy donors. Turning to the study itself: When over 300 donors were genotyped, roughly four fifths of them were found to fall in the Caucasian-associated ancestry cluster. Points from the study as a whole: The study labeled under 200 TCR beta chains cytomegalovirus-associated.

PCR employed 60 Vbeta and 13 Jbeta primers. Produced via immunoSEQ multiplex PCR; TCRdb's table is partial and in-frame only. This repertoire shows over 100,000 clones, roughly 72% found once; its top ten account for 7.3%. This receptor was obtained from a male donor in good health and CMV-seronegative. The chain employs TRBV18 and TRBJ1-2; 8 bases agree with TRBD1. The sequenced sample consisted of PBMCs. The CDR3: CASSQNSAGTGQSYGYTF. DNA for the CDR3: TGTGCCAGCTCGCAAAACTCAGCCGGGACAGGACAAAGCTATGGCTACACCTTC. Variable domain in full (rest from reference TRBV18 and TRBJ1-2): NAGVMQNPRHLVRRRGQEARLRCSPMKGHSHVYWYRQLPEEGLKFMVYLQKENIIDESGMPKERFSAEFPKEGPSILRIQQVVRGDSAAYFCASSQNSAGTGQSYGYTFGSGTRLTVV.